These 11 T cell receptor beta chains were all obtained from the same sample, sequenced in a study of cytomegalovirus exposure and HLA in healthy donors. Use of 60 Vbeta and 13 Jbeta primers characterized the PCR. Here immunoSEQ multiplex PCR was the method, and the copy in TCRdb shows in-frame clones only, minus some. The sample has more than 95,000 clones; around 77% are singletons. Specimen: PBMCs. All receptors come from a man aged 45-60 years in good health and CMV-seropositive.

The V call is TRBV10-2, the J call TRBJ2-1, with TRBD1 identical over 9 bases. CDR3 length: 15 residues. Germline lookup yields CDR1 WSHSY and CDR2 SAAADI. Losses at the gene ends were 3 bases for V and 8 bases for J; bases not matched to a gene: 8. The DNA of the CDR3 is TGCGCCAGCAGTGACCTGGGACAGGGTGGGTATGAGCAGTTCTTC. This sequence encodes CASSDLGQGGYEQFF.

This clone has just one count. V usage is TRBV27 and J usage is TRBJ1-4; 8 bases are shared with TRBD1. CDR1 and CDR2 (germline): MNHEY, SMNVEV (reference sequence). The V gene end was trimmed by 3 bases and the J gene end by 12 bases; junction bases not matched to a gene: 9. The CDR3 runs to 14 residues. This CDR3 reads CASSLDRDRVELFF. In DNA, the CDR3 is TGTGCCAGCAGTTTGGACAGGGATAGGGTGGAACTGTTTTTT. The full variable domain, completed using reference TRBV27 and TRBJ1-4, is EAQVTQNPRYLITVTGKKLTVTCSQNMNHEYMSWYRQDPGLGLRQIYYSMNVEVTDKGDVPEGYKVSRKEKRNFPLILESPSPNQTSLYFCASSLDRDRVELFFGSGTQLSVL.

The chain links TRBV7-5 to TRBJ2-7; the DNA was not compared with TRBD2, the D call given in the table. TRBV7-5 is listed as a pseudogene. The CDR3 sequence is 14 residues long. CDR3 DNA: TGTGCCAGCAGCTTTAGCCTAAGCTCCTACGAGCAGTACTTC. Translated, it gives CASSFSLSSYEQYF.

The chain carries TRBV13 and TRBJ2-7, with 9 bases aligning to TRBD1. V dropped 5 bases and J dropped 1; count of bases not matched to a gene: 6. CDR1 and CDR2 from the germline V gene are PRHDT and FYEKMQ (reference sequence). This CDR3 spans 15 amino acids. CDR3 in amino acids: CASSLRTGESYEQYF. CDR3 in DNA: TGTGCCAGCAGCCTAAGGACAGGGGAGTCCTACGAGCAGTACTTC. The full variable domain, in which reference TRBV13 and TRBJ2-7 provide the parts outside the CDR3, is AAGVIQSPRHLIKEKRETATLKCYPIPRHDTVYWYQQGPGQDPQFLISFYEKMQSDKGSIPDRFSAQQFSDYHSELNMSSLELGDSALYFCASSLRTGESYEQYFGPGTRLTVT.

The chain's CDR3 is CASSIIGTSGSYEQYF. The CDR3 nucleotides read TGTGCCAGTAGTATTATAGGGACTAGCGGTTCCTACGAGCAGTACTTC. This sequence joins TRBV19 and TRBJ2-7, with 11 bases identical to TRBD2. The CDR3 consists of 16 residues. Per the germline V gene, CDR1 is LNHDA and CDR2 is SQIVND (reference sequence). V shed 3 bases and J 1 base; nucleotides not matched to a gene: 5.

This chain connects TRBV14 to TRBJ2-1, with 10 bases lining up with TRBD1. V lost 4 bases to trimming and J lost 4 bases; unmatched junction nucleotides: 10. The germline CDR1 and CDR2 sequences are SGHDN and FVKESK. The CDR3 contains 17 residues. Here the CDR3 reads CASSRLMTGGSYNEQFF. The CDR3 DNA follows: TGTGCCAGCAGCCGCCTCATGACAGGGGGCTCGTACAATGAGCAGTTCTTC.

This clone was found once. The chain combines TRBV28 with TRBJ2-7; TRBD2 might be the D (5 bases). This CDR3 spans 15 amino acids. The germline gives CDR1 MDHEN, CDR2 SYDVKM. Trimming took off 2 bases at V and 2 bases at J, with 13 bases between the two ends. The chain's CDR3 is CASSLLRTGTYEQYF. The DNA for the CDR3 is TGTGCCAGCAGTTTACTCCGGACGGGGACCTACGAGCAGTACTTC. Filled out from reference TRBV28 and TRBJ2-7, the complete variable domain reads DVKVTQSSRYLVKRTGEKVFLECVQDMDHENMFWYRQDPGLGLRLIYFSYDVKMKEKGDIPEGYSVSREKKERFSLILESASTNQTSMYLCASSLLRTGTYEQYFGPGTRLTVT.

The chain joins TRBV7-9 to TRBJ1-2; D not certain. The V end lost 4 bases, the J end lost 4 bases, and 16 bases lay between the germline ends. Germline V lookup: CDR1 SEHNR, CDR2 FQNEAQ (reference sequence). This CDR3 spans 15 amino acids. The CDR3 coding sequence is TGTGCCAGCAGCTCCCCCCGGCCGGGTACCTATGGCTACACCTTC. This translates into CASSSPRPGTYGYTF.

This chain uses TRBV7-2 with TRBJ1-3, with D maybe TRBD1 (5 bases). Germline V gene sequence: CDR1 SGHTA, CDR2 FQGNSA. V lost 0 bases and J 0 bases, leaving 9 bases between the germline ends. The CDR3 has 16 amino acids. CDR3 coding DNA: TGTGCCAGCAGCTTAGCGGTGGGACTCTCTGGAAACACCATATATTTT. The encoded protein is CASSLAVGLSGNTIYF.

The genes are TRBV5-1 and TRBJ2-7; tentatively, D is TRBD2 (6 bases). Trimming cost V 7 bases and J 6 bases, with 17 bases left between them. This CDR3 has 13 residues. CDR1 is SGHRS and CDR2 is YFSETQ in the germline V gene. The CDR3 spells CASPEGRWGEQYF. The CDR3 DNA is TGCGCCAGCCCGGAGGGGAGGTGGGGCGAGCAGTACTTC.

To note about this clone: One end of the junction is discordant with germline, which a read error may explain. The chain employs TRBV28 and TRBJ1-5; 9 bases map to TRBD1. The V gene's germline CDR1 is MDHEN and CDR2 SYDVKM. CDR3 length equals 15 residues. The CDR3 protein is CVSSWDRVVNQPQHF. The CDR3 DNA is TGTGTCAGCAGTTGGGACAGGGTCGTCAATCAGCCCCAGCATTTT.